These 2 T cell receptor beta chains share one sample of origin, sequenced in a study of cytomegalovirus exposure and HLA in healthy donors. The PCR had 60 Vbeta and 13 Jbeta primers. Repertoires were generated with immunoSEQ multiplex PCR, while TCRdb's copy carries only in-frame clones and drops some. The sample contains about 190,000 clones, 70% to 75% of which appear only once. The specimen was PBMCs. These TCRs come from a man aged 25-45 years in good health and CMV-seropositive.

The rearrangement uses TRBV7-9 and TRBJ2-5, with TRBD2 matching 7 bases. The length of the CDR3 is 15 residues. The V gene end was trimmed by 5 bases and the J gene end by 5 bases; junction bases not matched to a gene: 11. The V gene's germline CDR1 is SEHNR and CDR2 FQNEAQ (reference sequence). In DNA form, the CDR3 reads TGTGCCAGCAGCCTATTCGGGGGGACCCGGGAGACCCAGTACTTC. It encodes CASSLFGGTRETQYF.

This clone was observed once. The sample contains more than one DNA sequence encoding this CDR3. The chain recombines TRBV19 with TRBJ2-7; TRBD1 matches 7 bases. Germline lookup yields CDR1 LNHDA and CDR2 SQIVND (reference sequence). The CDR3 spans 13 residues. The V segment lost 4 bases and the J segment 4 bases; nucleotides outside the gene matches: 4. In nucleotides, the CDR3 is TGTGCCAGTAGTACCGACAGGGTTTACGAGCAGTACTTC. Its translation is CASSTDRVYEQYF.